The 26 T cell receptor beta chains below come from one sample, sequenced in a study of T cells in Graves' hyperthyroidism and ophthalmopathy. Using RNA transcripts as the source, TCR beta CDR3 regions were amplified. The HTBI primer set drove a first-round RT-PCR of the TCR CDR3. TCRdb processed the multiplex PCR reads anew with MiXCR; each CDR3 protein has one entry. The table records about 720,000 distinct CDR3 sequences, under 20% of them present only once. The specimen sequenced was blood. The receptors derive from a woman aged 45-60 years with Graves' hyperthyroidism that later progressed to Graves' ophthalmopathy.

The rearrangement joins TRBV12-3 or TRBV12-4 to TRBJ1-3, with 9 bases aligning to TRBD1. CDR3 length equals 14 residues. Germline trimming cut 8 bases from V and 3 bases from J; bases unmatched to any gene: 5. Written as DNA, the CDR3 is TGTGCCAGCGGGCACAGGGGGCATGGAAACACCATATATTTT. This encodes CASGHRGHGNTIYF.

The rearrangement links TRBV12-3 or TRBV12-4 to TRBJ2-1; tentatively, D is TRBD1 (6 bases). This CDR3 has 14 amino acids. Trimming removed 1 base at V and 3 bases at J, with 7 bases between. The CDR3 coding sequence is TGTGCCAGCAGTTTAGGGACAGTCTACAATGAGCAGTTCTTC. It encodes CASSLGTVYNEQFF.

The chain carries TRBV18 and TRBJ1-3; D is unresolved. The germline V gene has CDR1 KGHSH and CDR2 LQKENI. The V end lost 4 bases, the J end lost 3 bases, and 13 bases lay between the germline ends. The CDR3 is 15 residues long. The DNA of the CDR3 is TGTGCCAGCTCACGACCTGGAGGGATTGGAAACACCATATATTTT. This encodes CASSRPGGIGNTIYF. The variable domain in full, completed from reference TRBV18 and TRBJ1-3, reads NAGVMQNPRHLVRRRGQEARLRCSPMKGHSHVYWYRQLPEEGLKFMVYLQKENIIDESGMPKERFSAEFPKEGPSILRIQQVVRGDSAAYFCASSRPGGIGNTIYFGEGSWLTVV.

This clonotype was counted at least ten times. The rearrangement uses TRBV3-1 and TRBJ2-3, with D possibly called TRBD1 or TRBD2 (5 bases each). The V end was cut by 8 bases, the J end by 4 bases, with 7 bases between. The CDR3 contains 11 residues. Germline CDR1 and CDR2: LGHDT and YNNKEL (reference sequence). Here the CDR3 DNA reads TGTGCCAGCTCGGGGCCAGATACGCAGTATTTT. It is translated as CASSGPDTQYF.

This clonotype was picked up a small number of times. The chain recombines TRBV30 with TRBJ2-5; D not certain. The germline V gene has CDR1 GTSNPN and CDR2 SVGIG (reference sequence). Trimming pared 3 bases from V and 7 bases from J, leaving 15 bases between. CDR3 size: 13 residues. The CDR3 DNA is TGTGCCTGGAGCCCATTCCCCCCCGGGACCCAGTACTTC. Its translation is CAWSPFPPGTQYF. Using reference TRBV30 and TRBJ2-5 for the parts outside the CDR3, the full variable domain is SQTIHQWPATLVQPVGSPLSLECTVEGTSNPNLYWYRQAAGRGLQLLFYSVGIGQISSEVPQNLSASRPQDRQFILSSKKLLLSDSGFYLCAWSPFPPGTQYFGPGTRLLVL.

This clonotype showed up just a few times. The chain joins TRBV29-1 to TRBJ2-2; possible D gene TRBD1, 6 bases. Germline assignment: CDR1 SQVTM and CDR2 ANQGSEA. CDR3 length equals 16 residues. The V gene lost 6 bases and the J gene lost 8 bases, with 25 bases spanning the gap. In DNA, the CDR3 is TGCAGCGTCAGGGCGGCGGACACCCTACAGGGAGGGGAGCTGTTTTTT. Encoded protein: CSVRAADTLQGGELFF.

The chain carries TRBV3-1 and TRBJ2-2; TRBD2 agrees at 11 bases. This CDR3 comprises 17 residues. J gave up 3 bases and V 5 bases, and 8 bases lay outside the gene matches. Germline V gene data show CDR1 as LGHDT and CDR2 as YNNKEL (reference sequence). CDR3 sequence reads: CASSSGGTSGYTGELFF. CDR3 in DNA: TGTGCCAGCAGCTCCGGTGGGACTAGCGGATACACCGGGGAGCTGTTTTTT. The full variable domain, its missing parts supplied by reference TRBV3-1 and TRBJ2-2, is DTAVSQTPKYLVTQMGNDKSIKCEQNLGHDTMYWYKQDSKKFLKIMFSYNNKELIINETVPNRFSPKSPDKAHLNLHINSLELGDSAVYFCASSSGGTSGYTGELFFGEGSRLTVL.

This clonotype was seen ten or more times. The rearrangement joins TRBV3-1 to TRBJ1-5, with D tentatively TRBD1 (5 bases). This CDR3 contains 16 residues. Trimming shortened V by 3 bases and J by 0 bases, and 12 bases separated the two germline ends. Germline lookup yields CDR1 LGHDT and CDR2 YNNKEL (reference sequence). CDR3 nucleotides: TGTGCCAGCAGCCATGGGGCACTCGTTAGCAATCAGCCCCAGCATTTT. As protein: CASSHGALVSNQPQHF.

CDR3 in amino acids: CASSIEEGLGNQPQHF. The DNA for the CDR3 is TGTGCCAGTAGTATAGAAGAGGGGCTTGGCAATCAGCCCCAGCATTTT. This chain connects TRBV19 to TRBJ1-5; TRBD1 is a possible D gene (5 bases). Per the germline V gene, CDR1 is LNHDA and CDR2 is SQIVND (reference sequence). V gave up 0 bases and J gave up 2 bases, with 11 bases separating them. The CDR3 has 16 amino acids.

This clonotype has a handful of counts. The chain uses TRBV7-9 and TRBJ1-6, with D unclear. Germline assignment: CDR1 SEHNR and CDR2 FQNEAQ (reference sequence). V shed 5 bases and J shed 7 bases, with 15 bases lying between them. The CDR3 is made up of 15 amino acids. CDR3 protein: CASSPQNSANSPLHF. DNA for the CDR3: TGTGCCAGCAGCCCACAGAATTCGGCCAATTCACCCCTCCACTTT.

The chain combines TRBV6-1 with TRBJ1-2, with TRBD1 matching over 11 bases. V lost 6 bases to trimming and J lost 7 bases; unmatched junction nucleotides: 13. The CDR3 loop spans 16 amino acids. Germline V gene sequence: CDR1 MNHNS, CDR2 SASEGT. The CDR3 coding sequence is TGTGCCAGCAGGACCCGAAGGACAGGGGGCTTTGGTGGCTACACCTTC. Translation gives CASRTRRTGGFGGYTF.

Only a few counts were recorded for this clonotype. The rearrangement joins TRBV7-9 to TRBJ2-3; 9 bases are a match to TRBD2. Germline V gene lookup returns CDR1 SEHNR and CDR2 FQNEAQ (reference sequence). This CDR3 contains 17 residues. V was pared by 5 bases and J by 1 base, with 10 bases of the junction left unmatched. The CDR3 DNA follows: TGTGCCAGCAGCCGGCCTGCGGGGGGGGGGCGCACAGATACGCAGTATTTT. Translation gives CASSRPAGGGRTDTQYF.

This clonotype was picked up a small number of times. The chain couples TRBV20-1 to TRBJ2-7, with 8 positions matching TRBD2. Unmatched junction bases numbered 7, after V lost 3 bases and J lost 6 bases. Germline CDR1 reads DFQATT; CDR2 reads SNEGSKA (reference sequence). The CDR3 consists of 13 residues. The CDR3: CSARGLGSFEQYF. In DNA, the CDR3 is TGCAGTGCTAGGGGACTAGGTTCTTTCGAGCAGTACTTC.

This clonotype was counted many times. The CDR3 spells CASSVTGTGDYNEQFF. The CDR3 nucleotides are TGCGCCAGCAGCGTCACCGGGACAGGGGACTACAATGAGCAGTTCTTC. The V gene is TRBV5-1, the J gene TRBJ2-1; 10 nucleotides agree with TRBD1. Germline values: CDR1 SGHRS, CDR2 YFSETQ. With 4 bases clipped from V and 3 bases from J, the junction kept 7 bases outside the gene matches. The CDR3 contains 16 residues. Full variable domain (remainder filled in from reference TRBV5-1 and TRBJ2-1): KAGVTQTPRYLIKTRGQQVTLSCSPISGHRSVSWYQQTPGQGLQFLFEYFSETQRNKGNFPGRFSGRQFSNSRSEMNVSTLELGDSALYLCASSVTGTGDYNEQFFGPGTRLTVL.

Points on this clonotype: Mismatch with germline at one junction end may stem from a read error. This sequence joins TRBV7-9 and TRBJ2-7, with unresolved D. Germline loops: CDR1 SEHNR, CDR2 FQNEAQ (reference sequence). The CDR3 is 12 residues long. The CDR3 coding sequence is TGTGCCAGCTCGGCTCGGTACTACGAGCGGTACTTC. Its protein product is CASSARYYERYF.

V and J are TRBV5-1 and TRBJ2-3; D is unclear. The V and J ends lost 6 bases and 0 bases respectively, with 14 bases between them. The CDR3 totals 15 residues. The germline V gene has CDR1 SGHRS and CDR2 YFSETQ. CDR3 nucleotide sequence: TGCGCCAGCAAGCCCGGGCACTCTAGCACAGATACGCAGTATTTT. This codes for CASKPGHSSTDTQYF.

There are many counts of this clonotype. J is TRBJ2-7 and V is TRBV20-1; 10 positions match TRBD1. CDR1 and CDR2 (germline): DFQATT, SNEGSKA (reference sequence). After removal of 8 bases from V and 4 bases from J, the junction contained 5 bases not matched to a gene. The CDR3 is made up of 12 amino acids. The CDR3 nucleotides are TGCAGTATTCCGGGACAGGGGTACGAGCAGTACTTC. Protein sequence: CSIPGQGYEQYF.

This clonotype was found a few times. This chain links TRBV7-9 with TRBJ2-7; D may be TRBD1 (7 bases). The CDR3 covers 15 residues. The V gene's germline CDR1 is SEHNR and CDR2 FQNEAQ (reference sequence). The ends were cut back, 1 base at V and 2 bases at J, with 12 bases in the middle. CDR3: CASSLGGTDPYEQYF. CDR3 sequence (DNA): TGTGCCAGCAGCTTAGGCGGGACAGATCCCTACGAGCAGTACTTC.

The chain uses TRBV10-2 and TRBJ2-1, with 10 bases identical to TRBD1. V dropped 2 bases and J dropped 4; count of bases not matched to a gene: 8. This CDR3 region has 17 residues. Per the germline V gene, CDR1 is WSHSY and CDR2 is SAAADI. The CDR3 region has the DNA TGCGCCAGCAGTGAGCCCTCCGGGACAGGGGAATACAATGAGCAGTTCTTC. Amino acid sequence: CASSEPSGTGEYNEQFF.

This clonotype was seen a handful of times. The V and J genes are TRBV2 and TRBJ2-2; D perhaps matches TRBD1 (5 bases). Deletions cut 4 bases from V and 3 bases from J, with 9 bases between. The CDR3 is made up of 14 amino acids. Germline CDR1 reads SNHLY; CDR2 reads FYNNEI. The CDR3 loop reads CASSVGQDTGELFF. CDR3 nucleotides: TGTGCCAGCAGTGTAGGACAAGACACCGGGGAGCTGTTTTTT.

This chain joins TRBV7-2 and TRBJ2-3; D unclear. The end of the DNA is better explained by TRBJ1-5, so the J call may be wrong. Germline CDR1 SGHTA, CDR2 FQGNSA. CDR3 size: 16 residues. This CDR3 is CASSLELLGPTDTQHF. The DNA for the CDR3 is TGTGCCAGCAGCTTAGAATTGTTAGGGCCCACAGATACGCAGCATTTT.

Details on this clonotype: The junction departs from germline at one end; a sequencing error may be responsible. The CDR3 spells CASSPDTYTEAFF. In DNA form, the CDR3 reads TGCGCCAGCAGCCCTGATACCTACACTGAAGCTTTCTTT. The chain uses TRBV12-3 or TRBV12-4 and TRBJ1-1; unclear D gene. The length of the CDR3 is 13 residues.

CDR3 loop: CASSLLDRANTEAFF. The CDR3 bases are TGTGCCAGCAGTTTACTGGACCGGGCGAACACTGAAGCTTTCTTT. J is TRBJ1-1 and V is TRBV28, with no clear D. Trimming shortened V by 2 bases and J by 1 base, and 11 bases separated the two germline ends. Germline CDR1 MDHEN, CDR2 SYDVKM. This CDR3 comprises 15 residues.

V usage is TRBV27 and J usage is TRBJ2-2, with a possible D match to TRBD2 (5 bases). V was trimmed by 7 bases and J by 5 bases, leaving 17 bases between them. The CDR3 spans 15 residues. The V gene's germline CDR1 is MNHEY and CDR2 SMNVEV (reference sequence). For the CDR3, the DNA is TGTGCCAGCACCCTTAGAGGCGGGTTTACCGGGGAGCTGTTTTTT. This translates into CASTLRGGFTGELFF.

The sample holds many counts of this clonotype. The J gene is TRBJ2-7, the V gene TRBV27; 8 bases are a match to TRBD1. Germline V gives CDR1 MNHEY, CDR2 SMNVEV (reference sequence). The CDR3 runs 15 residues. Trimming cost V 5 bases and J 2 bases; bases outside gene matches: 8. CDR3 sequence (DNA): TGTGCCAGCAGTATTTCCGGGACAGGAGCCTACGAGCAGTACTTC. Translated, it gives CASSISGTGAYEQYF.

This clonotype was detected ten times or more. The rearrangement joins TRBV27 to TRBJ1-2; 7 nucleotides agree with TRBD1. Trimming cost V 6 bases and J 8 bases; bases outside gene matches: 9. CDR3 size: 13 residues. Germline CDR1 is MNHEY and CDR2 is SMNVEV (reference sequence). CDR3 in DNA: TGTGCCAGCAGACGGACAGGTTTGGGCGGCTACACCTTC. As protein: CASRRTGLGGYTF.